This T cell receptor beta chain was observed in a study of T-cell reconstitution after alpha-beta-depleted transplantation in children. For TCRbeta, the library was prepared with unique molecular identifiers. TCRdb re-called the PCR reads with MiXCR, one entry per CDR3 protein. The sample lists 450,000 to 600,000 distinct CDR3 sequences, 13% occurring once. The CDR3 sequence is 18 residues long. Trimming took 2 bases from V and 4 from J, leaving 20 bases between them. This clonotype came up many times. Antigen: not known. Findings of the study overall: Among T cells one year after transplant, newly produced cells accounted for most counts and diversity. Expanded graft clones, several hundred of them, were reportedly the source of alpha-beta T cells about two months after transplant. The high TCRbeta diversity at day 60 in some patients came from surviving recipient T cells and thymic progenitors.

The J gene is TRBJ2-2, the V gene TRBV12-3 or TRBV12-4, with D perhaps given as TRBD1 or TRBD2 (6 bases each). Source: PBMCs, mostly from graft donor cells, taken 360 days after TCRalphabeta/CD19-depleted stem cell transplant. The sequence came from a male patient under 18 who had a stem cell transplant for acute myeloid leukemia, so the T cells may come from the graft donor. CDR3 sequence (DNA): TGTGCCAGCAGTTTAAGGGTTCGGAGGGGGGCGGCCACCGGGGAGCTGTTTTTT. Its translation is CASSLRVRRGAATGELFF.